This TCR beta chain was sequenced for a study of blood T cell repertoires in COVID-19. Study at large: The United States, Italy and Spain supplied acute and convalescent COVID-19 samples.

The V gene's germline CDR1 is GTSNPN and CDR2 SVGIG (reference sequence). CDR3 length equals 15 residues. Germline trimming cut 4 bases from V and 7 bases from J; bases unmatched to any gene: 11. Original analysis: Quantification of nucleated cells was approximated via reference gene primer amplification. The method was immunoSEQ multiplex PCR; TCRdb's version includes in-frame clones alone and lacks a portion of them. For V, J and clone size, that table is used; D and trimming come from the DNA. The sample lists about 400,000 clones, roughly 86% seen once, with 1.5% to 2% in the top ten. The receptor comes from a woman in her 30s who had recovered from COVID-19. The chain is built from TRBV30 and TRBJ1-4, with 8 bases fitting TRBD1. The sequenced material came from PBMCs or T cells enriched from blood (not recorded which). This CDR3 is CAWIPQGAGSEKLFF. In nucleotides, the CDR3 is TGTGCCTGGATACCCCAGGGGGCAGGTAGTGAAAAACTGTTTTTT.